The T cell receptor (beta chain) under discussion was sequenced for a study of untreated major depressive disorder. Clones were read by immunoSEQ multiplex PCR, and TCRdb kept only the in-frame ones, dropping some. The sample yields some 21,000 clones, roughly 86% seen once. Trimming removed 0 bases at V and 3 bases at J, with 2 bases between. This CDR3 spans 11 amino acids. Germline values: CDR1 DFQATT, CDR2 SNEGSKA (reference sequence). Each depressed patient was pairwise matched to a non-depressed control for sex, age, current smoking status and body mass index. Every participant had European ancestry. CD4+ T cell purity was typically approximately 94%.

The specimen was CD4+ T cells from PBMCs. The chain recombines TRBV20-1 with TRBJ1-2; no clear D gene. The clonotype comes from a woman aged 25 to 39 in good health. CDR3 coding DNA: TGCAGTGCTAGAGATGACTATGGCTACACCTTC. It encodes CSARDDYGYTF.